Each of the 13 T cell receptor beta chains below was sequenced from the same sample in a study of OX40 agonist ivuxolimab in advanced cancers. Sequencing was performed with immunoSEQ multiplex PCR; in TCRdb, only in-frame clones are kept and a portion is missing. The sample lists some 66,000 clones; 85% were seen once. The material was CD4+ or CD8+ T cells sorted from blood, obtained in a trial of the OX40 agonist ivuxolimab. These receptors originate from an adult with an advanced solid tumor such as melanoma, head and neck, liver or kidney cancer.

V usage is TRBV5-6 and J usage is TRBJ2-7; 12 nucleotides agree with TRBD2. This CDR3 has 15 amino acids. Trimming cost V 1 base and J 3 bases; bases outside gene matches: 2. CDR1 and CDR2 (germline): SGHDT, YYEEEE. This chain's CDR3 is CASSLPSGGVYEQYF. The CDR3 DNA follows: TGTGCCAGCAGCTTGCCTAGCGGGGGGGTCTACGAGCAGTACTTC.

About this clone: Additional DNA sequences in this sample encode the identical CDR3. The chain links TRBV7-8 to TRBJ1-2, with D possibly matching TRBD1 (6 bases). The V and J ends lost 1 base and 2 bases respectively, with 11 bases between them. This CDR3 comprises 15 residues. CDR1 and CDR2 from the germline V gene are SGHVS and FQNEAQ. The CDR3 DNA reads TGTGCCAGCAGCTTAGGAGGGGGTATGAACTATGGCTACACCTTC. It encodes CASSLGGGMNYGYTF.

J is TRBJ1-1 and V is TRBV7-9, with D hard to call. Per the germline V gene, CDR1 is SEHNR and CDR2 is FQNEAQ (reference sequence). V was shortened by 1 base and J by 0 bases, with 9 bases between the two germline ends. The CDR3 consists of 15 residues. The DNA for the CDR3 is TGTGCCAGCAGCTTAGGGGCAGCTATGAACACTGAAGCTTTCTTT. Its protein product is CASSLGAAMNTEAFF.

This clone was observed a handful of times. CDR3 sequence: CASRSREPILPGNTIYF. In DNA form, the CDR3 reads TGTGCCAGCAGGTCCCGGGAGCCAATTCTCCCCGGAAACACCATATATTTT. The rearrangement joins TRBV7-9 to TRBJ1-3; D ambiguous. The CDR3 runs 17 residues. With 6 bases removed from V and 4 bases from J, the gap between germline ends came to 22 bases. Germline V CDR1 and CDR2: SEHNR, FQNEAQ (reference sequence).

The chain employs TRBV11-3 and TRBJ2-3, with D perhaps being TRBD1 or TRBD2 (5 bases each). The V end was cut by 8 bases, the J end by 2 bases, with 17 bases between. Germline CDR1 SGHNT, CDR2 YENEEA. The CDR3 length is 15 residues. CDR3 DNA: TGTGCCAGCTGCCCAACCGGGACCGTCACAGATACGCAGTATTTT. Protein sequence: CASCPTGTVTDTQYF. The full variable domain, with the rest looked up from reference TRBV11-3 and TRBJ2-3, is EAGVVQSPRYKIIEKKQPVAFWCNPISGHNTLYWYLQNLGQGPELLIRYENEEAVDDSQLPKDRFSAERLKGVDSTLKIQPAELGDSAVYLCASCPTGTVTDTQYFGPGTRLTVL.

The genes are TRBV5-1 and TRBJ2-7, with 9 positions matching TRBD2. This CDR3 comprises 16 residues. V shed 4 bases, J shed 2 bases, and the junction held 10 bases outside the gene matches. Germline assignment: CDR1 SGHRS and CDR2 YFSETQ. As DNA, the CDR3 is TGCGCCAGCAGCCTGGTTCCCACTAGCGGGCCCTACGAGCAGTACTTC. Its translation is CASSLVPTSGPYEQYF.

This rearrangement joins TRBV29-1 to TRBJ1-4; D is perhaps TRBD1 (5 bases). CDR1 is SQVTM and CDR2 is ANQGSEA in the germline V gene. Trimming left V 7 bases short and J 8 bases short, with 14 bases between. The CDR3 loop spans 12 amino acids. The CDR3 sequence is CSAGGNKEKLFF. CDR3 DNA: TGCAGCGCCGGGGGAAACAAGGAAAAACTGTTTTTT.

The rearrangement joins TRBV9 to TRBJ2-1; maybe TRBD1 (6 bases). CDR1 and CDR2 (germline): SGDLS, YYNGEE. This CDR3 has 14 amino acids. The ends were cut back, 3 bases at V and 10 bases at J, with 17 bases in the middle. The CDR3, as DNA: TGTGCCAGCAGCGCCCTTACAGGGTTTGGCGAGCAGTTCTTC. This codes for CASSALTGFGEQFF.

The V and J genes are TRBV5-1 and TRBJ1-4; 10 bases match TRBD1. V lost 4 bases and J lost 7; bases outside the gene matches: 10. The V gene's germline CDR1 is SGHRS and CDR2 YFSETQ. The CDR3 length is 16 residues. Here the CDR3 DNA reads TGCGCCAGCAGCGGAGGGACAGGGGCCCGGGGTGAAAAACTGTTTTTT. Translated: CASSGGTGARGEKLFF.

The V call is TRBV11-2, the J call TRBJ2-1; D is unclear. The CDR3 has 14 amino acids. Trimming took off 4 bases at V and 2 bases at J, with 9 bases between the two ends. Germline CDR1 reads SGHAT; CDR2 reads FQNNGV. The CDR3 sequence: CASSSSFTYNEQFF. CDR3 bases: TGTGCCAGCAGCTCGAGCTTCACCTACAATGAGCAGTTCTTC.

The rearrangement uses TRBV27 and TRBJ2-2; 7 nucleotides line up with TRBD1. Germline V CDR1 and CDR2: MNHEY, SMNVEV (reference sequence). The CDR3 loop spans 13 amino acids. The V gene end was trimmed by 5 bases and the J gene end by 8 bases; junction bases not matched to a gene: 5. This CDR3 is CASSRDSRGELFF. Written as DNA, the CDR3 is TGTGCCAGCAGTCGGGACAGTCGTGGGGAGCTGTTTTTT.

As to this clone: Relative to the germline gene, one junction end is altered; a read error may explain this. The chain is built from TRBV7-7 and TRBJ2-7; D may match TRBD1 or TRBD2 (7 bases each). This CDR3 region has 14 residues. Germline CDR1 and CDR2: SSHAT and FNYEAQ (reference sequence). DNA for the CDR3: TGTGCTAGCAGCTTAGCCCCAGGGGGAGGGGAGCAGTACTTC. Protein product: CASSLAPGGGEQYF. Drawing the rest from reference TRBV7-7 and TRBJ2-7, the complete variable domain is GAGVSQSPRYKVTKRGQDVTLRCDPISSHATLYWYQQALGQGPEFLTYFNYEAQPDKSGLPSDRFSAERPEGSISTLTIQRTEQRDSAMYRCASSLAPGGGEQYFGPGTRLTVT.

This clone has only a few counts. V usage is TRBV18 and J usage is TRBJ2-5; 9 bases line up with TRBD1. Germline CDR1 is KGHSH and CDR2 is LQKENI. CDR3 length: 14 residues. Trimming cost V 3 bases and J 4 bases; bases outside gene matches: 3. In DNA form, the CDR3 reads TGTGCCAGCTCACCGGGACAGGGTAGAGAGACCCAGTACTTC. Translation gives CASSPGQGRETQYF.